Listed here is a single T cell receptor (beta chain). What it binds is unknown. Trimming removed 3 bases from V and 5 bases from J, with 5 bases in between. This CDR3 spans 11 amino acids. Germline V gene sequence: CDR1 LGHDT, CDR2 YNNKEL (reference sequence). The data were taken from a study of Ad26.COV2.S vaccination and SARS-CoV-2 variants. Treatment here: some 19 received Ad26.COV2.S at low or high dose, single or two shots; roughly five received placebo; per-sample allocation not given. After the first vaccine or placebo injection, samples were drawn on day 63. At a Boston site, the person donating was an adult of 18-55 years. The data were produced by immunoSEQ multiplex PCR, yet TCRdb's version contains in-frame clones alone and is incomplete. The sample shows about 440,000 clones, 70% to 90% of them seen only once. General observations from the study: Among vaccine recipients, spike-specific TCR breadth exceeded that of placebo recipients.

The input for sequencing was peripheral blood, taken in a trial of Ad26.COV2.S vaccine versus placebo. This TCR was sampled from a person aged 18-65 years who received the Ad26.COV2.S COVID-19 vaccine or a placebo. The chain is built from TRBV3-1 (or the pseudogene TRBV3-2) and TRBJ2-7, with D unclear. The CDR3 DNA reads TGTGCCAGCAGCCATCCCAACGAGCAGTACTTC. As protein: CASSHPNEQYF.